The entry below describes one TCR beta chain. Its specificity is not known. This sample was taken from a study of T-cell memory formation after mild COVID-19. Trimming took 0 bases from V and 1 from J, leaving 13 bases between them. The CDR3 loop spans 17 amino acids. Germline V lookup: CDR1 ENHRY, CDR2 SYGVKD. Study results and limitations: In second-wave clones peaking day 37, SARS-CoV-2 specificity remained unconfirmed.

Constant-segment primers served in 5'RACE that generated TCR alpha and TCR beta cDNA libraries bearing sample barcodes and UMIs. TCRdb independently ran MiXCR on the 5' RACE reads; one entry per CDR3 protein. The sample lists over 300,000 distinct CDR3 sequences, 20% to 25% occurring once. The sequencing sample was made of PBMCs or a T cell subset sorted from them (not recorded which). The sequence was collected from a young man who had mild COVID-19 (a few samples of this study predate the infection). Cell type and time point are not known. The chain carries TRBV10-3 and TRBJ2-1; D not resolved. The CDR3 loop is CAISESVLGGSYNEQFF. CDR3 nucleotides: TGTGCCATCAGTGAGTCTGTTTTAGGCGGATCCTACAATGAGCAGTTCTTC.